This T cell receptor beta chain was documented in a study of blood T cell repertoires in COVID-19. Across the whole study: Collection of acute and convalescent COVID-19 samples took place in the United States, Italy and Spain. T cells, B-cell-depleted T cells, or PBMCs provided the cDNA or gDNA that served as material.

Per germline, CDR1 SGHTA and CDR2 FQGNSA. The CDR3 covers 15 residues. With 6 bases removed from V and 0 bases from J, the gap between germline ends came to 13 bases. Methods used by the authors: Amplification of reference gene primers provided the estimated nucleated cell counts. Sequencing was performed with immunoSEQ multiplex PCR; in TCRdb, only in-frame clones are kept and a portion is missing. V, J and clone size derive from that table, while D and trimming were established from the DNA sequence. Among 250,000 to 350,000 clones listed, less than 85% were seen once. Those enrolled in Seattle joined during active infection and were followed longitudinally afterward.

The specimen sequenced was peripheral blood. The receptor was isolated from a human donor with COVID-19, enrolled during active disease. The donor label of this sample is uncertain. The chain has TRBV7-2 and TRBJ2-3; the D gene is possibly TRBD2 (5 bases). The chain's CDR3 is CASSWRYDSTDTQYF. The DNA of the CDR3 is TGTGCCAGCAGTTGGAGGTACGATAGCACAGATACGCAGTATTTT. The complete variable domain, with remaining parts taken from reference TRBV7-2 and TRBJ2-3, reads GAGVSQSPSNKVTEKGKDVELRCDPISGHTALYWYRQSLGQGLEFLIYFQGNSAPDKSGLPSDRFSAERTGGSVSTLTIQRTQQEDSAVYLCASSWRYDSTDTQYFGPGTRLTVL.